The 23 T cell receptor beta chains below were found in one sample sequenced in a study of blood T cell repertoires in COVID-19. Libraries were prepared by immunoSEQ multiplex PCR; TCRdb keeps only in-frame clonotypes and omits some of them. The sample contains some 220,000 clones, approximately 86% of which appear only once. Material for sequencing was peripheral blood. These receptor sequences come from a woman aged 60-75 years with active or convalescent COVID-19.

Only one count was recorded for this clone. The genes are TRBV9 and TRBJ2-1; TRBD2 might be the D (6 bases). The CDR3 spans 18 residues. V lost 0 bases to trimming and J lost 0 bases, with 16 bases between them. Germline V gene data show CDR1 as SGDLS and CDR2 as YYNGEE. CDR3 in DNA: TGTGCCAGCAGCGTAGCAATCGGGAGTATTCGCTCCTACAATGAGCAGTTCTTC. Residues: CASSVAIGSIRSYNEQFF. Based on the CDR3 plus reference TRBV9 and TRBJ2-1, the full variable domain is DSGVTQTPKHLITATGQRVTLRCSPRSGDLSVYWYQQSLDQGLQFLIQYYNGEERAKGNILERFSAQQFPDLHSELNLSSLELGDSALYFCASSVAIGSIRSYNEQFFGPGTRLTVL.

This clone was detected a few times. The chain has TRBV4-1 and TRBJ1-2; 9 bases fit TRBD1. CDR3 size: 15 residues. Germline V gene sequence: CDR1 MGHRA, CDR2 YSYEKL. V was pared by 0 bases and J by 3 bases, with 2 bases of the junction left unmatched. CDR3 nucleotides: TGCGCCAGCAGCCAAGAGGGGACAGGGCACTATGGCTACACCTTC. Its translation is CASSQEGTGHYGYTF.

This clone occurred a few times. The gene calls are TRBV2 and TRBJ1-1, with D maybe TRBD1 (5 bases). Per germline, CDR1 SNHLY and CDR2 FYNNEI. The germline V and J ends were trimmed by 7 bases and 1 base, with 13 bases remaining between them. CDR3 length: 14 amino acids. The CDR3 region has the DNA TGTGCCAGCAATCCCGGGACTAAGAACACTGAAGCTTTCTTT. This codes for CASNPGTKNTEAFF.

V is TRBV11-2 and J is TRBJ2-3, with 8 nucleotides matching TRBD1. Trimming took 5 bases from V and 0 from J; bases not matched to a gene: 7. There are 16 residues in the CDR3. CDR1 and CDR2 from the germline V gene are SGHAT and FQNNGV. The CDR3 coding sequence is TGTGCCAGCAGCCAAAGGGGACAGGTTAGCACAGATACGCAGTATTTT. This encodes CASSQRGQVSTDTQYF.

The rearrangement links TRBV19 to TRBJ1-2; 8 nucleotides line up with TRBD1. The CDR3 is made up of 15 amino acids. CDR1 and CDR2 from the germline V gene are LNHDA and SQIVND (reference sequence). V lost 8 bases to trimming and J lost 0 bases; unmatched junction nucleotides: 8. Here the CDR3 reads CASHKDRAANYGYTF. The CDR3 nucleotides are TGTGCCAGTCATAAGGACAGGGCGGCTAACTATGGCTACACCTTC.

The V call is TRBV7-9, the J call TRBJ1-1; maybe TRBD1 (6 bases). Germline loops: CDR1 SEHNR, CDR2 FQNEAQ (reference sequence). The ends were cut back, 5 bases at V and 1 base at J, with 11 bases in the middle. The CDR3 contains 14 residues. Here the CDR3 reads CASSLQGANTEAFF. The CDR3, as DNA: TGTGCCAGCAGCCTACAGGGAGCGAACACTGAAGCTTTCTTT. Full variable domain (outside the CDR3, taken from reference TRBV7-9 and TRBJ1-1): DTGVSQNPRHKITKRGQNVTFRCDPISEHNRLYWYRQTLGQGPEFLTYFQNEAQLEKSRLLSDRFSAERPKGSFSTLEIQRTEQGDSAMYLCASSLQGANTEAFFGQGTRLTVV.

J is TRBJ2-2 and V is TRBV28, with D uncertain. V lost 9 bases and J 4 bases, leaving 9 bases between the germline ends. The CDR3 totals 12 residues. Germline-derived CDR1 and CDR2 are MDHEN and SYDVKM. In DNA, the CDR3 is TGTGCCAGTAGACTTGTCACCGGGGAGCTGTTTTTT. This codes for CASRLVTGELFF.

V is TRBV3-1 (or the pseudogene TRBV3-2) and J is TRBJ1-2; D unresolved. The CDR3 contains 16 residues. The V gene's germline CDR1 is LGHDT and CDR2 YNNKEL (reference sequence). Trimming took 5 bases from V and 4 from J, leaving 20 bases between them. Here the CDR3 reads CASSTPLGSPPYGYTF. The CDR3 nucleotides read TGTGCCAGCAGCACCCCCCTCGGGAGCCCCCCCTATGGCTACACCTTC.

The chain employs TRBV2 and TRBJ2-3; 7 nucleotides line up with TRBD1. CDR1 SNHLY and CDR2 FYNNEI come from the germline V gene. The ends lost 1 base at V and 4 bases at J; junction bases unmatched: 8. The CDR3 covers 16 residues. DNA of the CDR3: TGTGCCAGCAGTGAAGGTGGGACAGTGTTCGCAGATACGCAGTATTTT. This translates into CASSEGGTVFADTQYF.

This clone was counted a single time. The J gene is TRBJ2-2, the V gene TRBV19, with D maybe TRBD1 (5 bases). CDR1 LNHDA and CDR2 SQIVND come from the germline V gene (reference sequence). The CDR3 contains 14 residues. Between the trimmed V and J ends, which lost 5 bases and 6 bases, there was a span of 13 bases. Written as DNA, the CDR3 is TGTGCCAGTAGTGTCCAAGGGGAACCCGGGGAGCTGTTTTTT. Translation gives CASSVQGEPGELFF.

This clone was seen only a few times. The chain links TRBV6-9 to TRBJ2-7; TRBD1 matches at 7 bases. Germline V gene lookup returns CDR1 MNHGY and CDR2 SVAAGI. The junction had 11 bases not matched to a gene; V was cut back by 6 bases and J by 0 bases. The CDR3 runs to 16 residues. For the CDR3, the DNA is TGTGCCAGCAGATTCCCCGGGACAGACAGCTCCTACGAGCAGTACGTC. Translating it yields CASRFPGTDSSYEQYV.

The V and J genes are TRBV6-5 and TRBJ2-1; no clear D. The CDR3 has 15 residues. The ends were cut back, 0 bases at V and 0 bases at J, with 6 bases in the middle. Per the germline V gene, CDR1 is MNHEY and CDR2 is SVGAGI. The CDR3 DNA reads TGTGCCAGCAGTTACTCGGCGGACTCCTACAATGAGCAGTTCTTC. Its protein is CASSYSADSYNEQFF.

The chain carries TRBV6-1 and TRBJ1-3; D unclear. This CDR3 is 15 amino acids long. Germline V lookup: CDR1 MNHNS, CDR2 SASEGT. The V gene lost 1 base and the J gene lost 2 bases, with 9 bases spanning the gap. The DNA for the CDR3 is TGTGCCAGCAGTGAAGGCTTACTGGCTGGAAACACCATATATTTT. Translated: CASSEGLLAGNTIYF.

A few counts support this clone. The CDR3 region has the DNA TGTGCCACCAGCAGAGATGATAAGGGGTACAATTCACCCCTCCACTTT. Translating it yields CATSRDDKGYNSPLHF. V gene TRBV15 combines with J gene TRBJ1-6; a possible D gene is TRBD1 (5 bases). The CDR3 runs to 16 residues. Germline lookup yields CDR1 LNHNV and CDR2 YYDKDF (reference sequence). The germline V and J ends were trimmed by 0 bases and 7 bases, with 13 bases remaining between them.

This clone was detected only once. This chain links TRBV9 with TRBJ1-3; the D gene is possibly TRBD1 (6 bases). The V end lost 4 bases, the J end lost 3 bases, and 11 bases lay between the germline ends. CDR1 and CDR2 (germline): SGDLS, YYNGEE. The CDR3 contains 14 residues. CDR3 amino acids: CASSKTGYGNTIYF. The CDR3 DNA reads TGTGCCAGCAGCAAAACAGGGTATGGAAACACCATATATTTT. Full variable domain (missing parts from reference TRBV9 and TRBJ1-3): DSGVTQTPKHLITATGQRVTLRCSPRSGDLSVYWYQQSLDQGLQFLIQYYNGEERAKGNILERFSAQQFPDLHSELNLSSLELGDSALYFCASSKTGYGNTIYFGEGSWLTVV.

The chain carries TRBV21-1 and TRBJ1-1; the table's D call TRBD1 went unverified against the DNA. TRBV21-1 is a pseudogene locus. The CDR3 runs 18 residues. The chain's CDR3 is CASSKASPGQSMNTEAFF. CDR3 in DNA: TGTGCCAGCAGCAAAGCCTCCCCAGGACAGAGCATGAACACTGAAGCTTTCTTT.

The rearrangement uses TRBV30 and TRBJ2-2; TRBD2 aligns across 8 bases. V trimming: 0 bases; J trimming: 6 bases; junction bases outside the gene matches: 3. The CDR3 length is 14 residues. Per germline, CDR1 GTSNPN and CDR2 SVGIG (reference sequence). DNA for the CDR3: TGTGCCTGGAGTGTGCTAGCGGGTGCCGGGGAGCTGTTTTTT. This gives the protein CAWSVLAGAGELFF.

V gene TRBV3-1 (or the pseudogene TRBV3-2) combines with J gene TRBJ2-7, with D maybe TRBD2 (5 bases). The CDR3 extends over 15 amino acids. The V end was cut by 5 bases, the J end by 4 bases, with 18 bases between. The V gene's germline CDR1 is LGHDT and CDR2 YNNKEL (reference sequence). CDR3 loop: CASSRSLVIGYEQYF. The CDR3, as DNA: TGTGCCAGCAGCAGGTCACTAGTCATAGGGTACGAGCAGTACTTC.

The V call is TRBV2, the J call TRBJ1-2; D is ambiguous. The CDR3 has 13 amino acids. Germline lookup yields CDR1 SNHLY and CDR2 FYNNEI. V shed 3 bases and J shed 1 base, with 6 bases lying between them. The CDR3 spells CASSDSLNYGYTF. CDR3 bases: TGTGCCAGCAGTGATAGCCTTAACTATGGCTACACCTTC. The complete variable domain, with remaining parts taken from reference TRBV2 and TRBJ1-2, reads EPEVTQTPSHQVTQMGQEVILRCVPISNHLYFYWYRQILGQKVEFLVSFYNNEISEKSEIFDDQFSVERPDGSNFTLKIRSTKLEDSAMYFCASSDSLNYGYTFGSGTRLTVV.

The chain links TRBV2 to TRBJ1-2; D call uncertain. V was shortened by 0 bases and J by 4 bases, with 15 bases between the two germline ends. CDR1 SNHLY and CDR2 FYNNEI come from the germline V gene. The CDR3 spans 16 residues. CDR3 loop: CASSEARGGYAYGYTF. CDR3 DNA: TGTGCCAGCAGTGAAGCGCGGGGAGGTTACGCCTATGGCTACACCTTC. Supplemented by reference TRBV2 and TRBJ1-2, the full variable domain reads EPEVTQTPSHQVTQMGQEVILRCVPISNHLYFYWYRQILGQKVEFLVSFYNNEISEKSEIFDDQFSVERPDGSNFTLKIRSTKLEDSAMYFCASSEARGGYAYGYTFGSGTRLTVV.

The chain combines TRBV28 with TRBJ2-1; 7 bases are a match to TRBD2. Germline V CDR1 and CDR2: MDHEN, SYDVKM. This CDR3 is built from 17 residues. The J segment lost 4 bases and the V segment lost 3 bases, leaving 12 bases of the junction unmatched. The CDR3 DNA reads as TGTGCCAGCAGTTTCCCTAAGGAGGGGACTACATACAATGAGCAGTTCTTC. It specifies CASSFPKEGTTYNEQFF.

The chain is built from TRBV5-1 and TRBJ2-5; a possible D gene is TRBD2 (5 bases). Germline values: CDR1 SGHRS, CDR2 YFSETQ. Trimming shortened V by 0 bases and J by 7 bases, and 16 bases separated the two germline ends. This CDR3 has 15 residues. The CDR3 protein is CASSLVTDRRGTQYF. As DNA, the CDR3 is TGCGCCAGCAGCTTGGTTACGGACCGCCGGGGGACCCAGTACTTC.

CDR3 coding DNA: TGTGCCAGCAGTTTAGAGCAGGGGGCTGGGGAGCAGTACTTC. This encodes CASSLEQGAGEQYF. The chain is built from TRBV27 and TRBJ2-7; 8 bases fit TRBD1. The CDR3 sequence is 14 residues long. J gave up 7 bases and V 2 bases, and 7 bases lay outside the gene matches. CDR1 and CDR2 from the germline V gene are MNHEY and SMNVEV (reference sequence).